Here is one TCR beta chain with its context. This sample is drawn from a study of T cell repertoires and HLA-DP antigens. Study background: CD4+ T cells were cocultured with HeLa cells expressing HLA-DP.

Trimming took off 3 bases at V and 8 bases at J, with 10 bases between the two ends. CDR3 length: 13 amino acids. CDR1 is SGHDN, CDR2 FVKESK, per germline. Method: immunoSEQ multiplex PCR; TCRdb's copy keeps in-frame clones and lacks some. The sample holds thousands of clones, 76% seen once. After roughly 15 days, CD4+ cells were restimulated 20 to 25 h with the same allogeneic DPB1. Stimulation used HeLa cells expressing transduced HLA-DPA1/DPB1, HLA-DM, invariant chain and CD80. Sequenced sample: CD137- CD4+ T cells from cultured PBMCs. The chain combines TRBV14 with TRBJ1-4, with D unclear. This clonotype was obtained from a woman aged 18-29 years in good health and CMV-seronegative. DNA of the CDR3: TGTGCCAGCAGCCACGAACGTAGCGAAAAACTGTTTTTT. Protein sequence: CASSHERSEKLFF.